This T cell receptor (beta chain) was sequenced for a study of blood T cell repertoires in COVID-19. Study background: There were acute and convalescent COVID-19 samples, and they came from the United States, Italy and Spain.

This clone was found once. Original methodology: Estimates of nucleated cell counts were drawn from the amplification of reference gene primers. Only in-frame clones appear in the TCRdb table, and some are missing; sequencing was by immunoSEQ multiplex PCR. V and J calls and clone size come straight from that table; D and trimming were deduced from the DNA. In the table there are about 350,000 clones, about 92% of which are singletons. Seattle cases were enrolled at active infection and followed longitudinally. The length of the CDR3 is 14 residues. CDR1 is LGHDT and CDR2 is YNNKEL in the germline V gene (reference sequence). Trimming left V 7 bases short and J 7 bases short, with 16 bases between.

Sequenced material: peripheral blood. The receptor was isolated from a woman aged 55-69 years with COVID-19, enrolled during active disease. The chain carries TRBV3-1 (or the pseudogene TRBV3-2) and TRBJ1-4; TRBD1 might be the D (6 bases). The chain's CDR3 is CASTPRGGGEKLFF. CDR3 in DNA: TGTGCCAGCACCCCAAGGGGGGGTGGTGAAAAACTGTTTTTT.